This TCR beta chain emerged from a study of cytomegalovirus exposure and HLA in healthy donors. Notes on the study in general: Per a later analysis, 18,000 or so TCR beta sequences showed association with HLA alleles at 0.05 false discovery rate.

In regard to this clone: What it binds is not known.

PCR was performed using 60 Vbeta and 13 Jbeta primers. Per the authors' pipeline: About 11 million of 80 million or so unique TCR beta chains were shared, per a later count. The repertoire was sequenced with immunoSEQ multiplex PCR; TCRdb's copy has only in-frame clones and lacks some. The V and J calls and clone size come from that table; D and trimming were worked out from the DNA. The repertoire has about 140,000 clones, 70% to 85% of them found once; the top ten carry approximately 1.5%. Participants comprised healthy donors of bone marrow. Looked up from germline, CDR1 is SGDLS and CDR2 is YYNGEE. V lost 0 bases and J lost 4, with 7 bases in between. CDR3 length: 14 amino acids.

Sequencing was performed on PBMCs. This TCR came from a young man in good health and CMV-seropositive. This chain joins TRBV9 and TRBJ2-2; no clear D gene. CDR3 in DNA: TGTGCCAGCAGCGTAGTTTCAGGCACCGGGGAGCTGTTTTTT. Its protein is CASSVVSGTGELFF.